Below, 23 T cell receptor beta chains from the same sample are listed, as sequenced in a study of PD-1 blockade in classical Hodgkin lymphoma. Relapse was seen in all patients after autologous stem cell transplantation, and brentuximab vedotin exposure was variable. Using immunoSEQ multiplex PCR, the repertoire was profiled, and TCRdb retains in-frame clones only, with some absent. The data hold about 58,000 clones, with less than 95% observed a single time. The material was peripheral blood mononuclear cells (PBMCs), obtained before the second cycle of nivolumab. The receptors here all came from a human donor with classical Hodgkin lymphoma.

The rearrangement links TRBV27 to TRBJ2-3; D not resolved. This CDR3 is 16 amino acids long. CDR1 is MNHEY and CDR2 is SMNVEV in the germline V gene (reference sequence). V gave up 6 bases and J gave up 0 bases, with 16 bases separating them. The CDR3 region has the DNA TGTGCCAGCAGACCTCCACTGGAATTTAGCACAGATACGCAGTATTTT. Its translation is CASRPPLEFSTDTQYF.

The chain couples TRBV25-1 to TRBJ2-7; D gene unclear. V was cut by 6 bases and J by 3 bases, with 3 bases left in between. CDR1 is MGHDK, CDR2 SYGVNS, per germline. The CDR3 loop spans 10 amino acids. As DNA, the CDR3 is TGTGCCAGCAGGGGCTACGAGCAGTACTTC. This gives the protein CASRGYEQYF.

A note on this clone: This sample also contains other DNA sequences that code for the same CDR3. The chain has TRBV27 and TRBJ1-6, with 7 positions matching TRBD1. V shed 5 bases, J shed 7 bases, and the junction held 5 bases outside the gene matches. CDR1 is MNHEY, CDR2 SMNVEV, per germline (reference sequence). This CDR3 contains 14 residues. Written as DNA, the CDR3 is TGTGCCAGCAGTCCCGGGACAGCCAATTCACCCCTCCACTTT. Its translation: CASSPGTANSPLHF.

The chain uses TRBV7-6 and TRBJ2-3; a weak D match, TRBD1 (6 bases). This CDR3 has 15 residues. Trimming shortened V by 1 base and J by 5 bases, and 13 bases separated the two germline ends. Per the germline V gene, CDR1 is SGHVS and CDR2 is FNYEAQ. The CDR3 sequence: CASSLVPGVVDTQYF. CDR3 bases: TGTGCCAGCAGCTTAGTCCCAGGGGTGGTAGATACGCAGTATTTT.

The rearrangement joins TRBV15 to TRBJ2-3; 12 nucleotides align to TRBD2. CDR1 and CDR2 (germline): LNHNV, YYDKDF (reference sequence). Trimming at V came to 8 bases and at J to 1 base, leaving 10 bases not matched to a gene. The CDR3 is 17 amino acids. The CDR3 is CATALAGGLAGTDTQYF. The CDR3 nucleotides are TGTGCCACCGCACTAGCGGGGGGTCTCGCCGGCACAGATACGCAGTATTTT.

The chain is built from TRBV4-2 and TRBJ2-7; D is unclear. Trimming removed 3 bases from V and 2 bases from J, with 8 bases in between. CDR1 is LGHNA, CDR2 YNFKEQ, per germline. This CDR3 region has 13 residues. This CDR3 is CASSHGGAYEQYF. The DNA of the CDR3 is TGTGCCAGCAGCCACGGCGGAGCCTACGAGCAGTACTTC.

The CDR3 here is CASSSLGPAGGPNEQYF. The CDR3 nucleotides are TGTGCCAGCAGTTCTCTCGGTCCGGCGGGAGGGCCAAACGAGCAGTACTTC. The chain combines TRBV27 with TRBJ2-7; 9 bases map to TRBD2. Germline lookup yields CDR1 MNHEY and CDR2 SMNVEV (reference sequence). The CDR3 is 17 residues long. J gave up 5 bases and V 4 bases, and 15 bases lay outside the gene matches.

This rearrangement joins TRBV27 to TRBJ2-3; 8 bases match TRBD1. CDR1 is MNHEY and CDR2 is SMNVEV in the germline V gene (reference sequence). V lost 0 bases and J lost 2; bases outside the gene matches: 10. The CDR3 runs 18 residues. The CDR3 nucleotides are TGTGCCAGCAGTTTATCGGGACAGGCAAATCCTTTCACAGATACGCAGTATTTT. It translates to CASSLSGQANPFTDTQYF.

CDR3 sequence: CASSLVLDREQYF. Here the CDR3 DNA reads TGTGCCAGCAGCTTAGTTCTGGACAGGGAGCAGTACTTC. The rearrangement links TRBV7-2 to TRBJ2-7, with 7 positions matching TRBD1. This CDR3 is built from 13 residues. J lost 7 bases, V lost 1 base, and 4 bases had no gene match. Per germline, CDR1 SGHTA and CDR2 FQGNSA.

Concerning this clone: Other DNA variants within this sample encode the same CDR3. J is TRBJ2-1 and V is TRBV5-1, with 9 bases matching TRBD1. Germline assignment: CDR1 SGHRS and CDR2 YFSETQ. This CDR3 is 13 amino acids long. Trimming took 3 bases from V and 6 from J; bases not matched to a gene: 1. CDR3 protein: CASSWDRVNEQFF. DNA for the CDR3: TGCGCCAGCAGCTGGGACAGGGTCAATGAGCAGTTCTTC.

This chain's CDR3 is CASSYSSRGNEQFF. CDR3 DNA sequence: TGTGCCAGCAGTTACTCGTCCAGAGGGAATGAGCAGTTCTTC. The chain combines TRBV6-5 with TRBJ2-1; D possibly corresponds to TRBD2 (5 bases). The germline V gene has CDR1 MNHEY and CDR2 SVGAGI. Trimming took 0 bases from V and 7 from J, leaving 10 bases between them. The CDR3 is made up of 14 amino acids.

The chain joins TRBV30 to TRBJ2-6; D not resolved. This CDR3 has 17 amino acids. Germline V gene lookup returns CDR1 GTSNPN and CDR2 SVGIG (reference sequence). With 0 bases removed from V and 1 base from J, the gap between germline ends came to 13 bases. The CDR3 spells CAWSVDRASSGANVLTF. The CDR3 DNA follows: TGTGCCTGGAGTGTGGACCGGGCCTCATCTGGGGCCAACGTCCTGACTTTC.

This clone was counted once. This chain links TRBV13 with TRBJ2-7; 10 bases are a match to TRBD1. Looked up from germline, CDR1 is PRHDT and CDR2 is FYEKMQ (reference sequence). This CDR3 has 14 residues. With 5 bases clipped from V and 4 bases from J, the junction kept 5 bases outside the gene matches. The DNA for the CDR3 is TGTGCCAGCAGCCCCGGGACAGGGGTATACGAGCAGTACTTC. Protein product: CASSPGTGVYEQYF.

The CDR3 coding sequence is TGTGCCAGCACGGGACCTTACTCTGGAAACACCATATATTTT. It translates to CASTGPYSGNTIYF. The J gene is TRBJ1-3, the V gene TRBV2, with a tentative D call TRBD1 (5 bases). V lost 7 bases and J 0 bases, leaving 10 bases between the germline ends. CDR3 length: 14 residues. CDR1 SNHLY and CDR2 FYNNEI come from the germline V gene.

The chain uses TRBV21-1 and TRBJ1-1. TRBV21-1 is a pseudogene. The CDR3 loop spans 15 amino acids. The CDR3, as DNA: TGTGCCAGCAGCAAAGAAAAGGGTATGAACACTGAAGCTTTCTTT. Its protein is CASSKEKGMNTEAFF.

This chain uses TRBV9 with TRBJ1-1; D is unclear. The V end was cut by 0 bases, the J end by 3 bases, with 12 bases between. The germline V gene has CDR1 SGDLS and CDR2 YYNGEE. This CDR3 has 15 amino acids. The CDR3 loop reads CASSVGGSLDTEAFF. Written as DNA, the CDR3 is TGTGCCAGCAGCGTAGGCGGCAGCCTGGACACTGAAGCTTTCTTT.

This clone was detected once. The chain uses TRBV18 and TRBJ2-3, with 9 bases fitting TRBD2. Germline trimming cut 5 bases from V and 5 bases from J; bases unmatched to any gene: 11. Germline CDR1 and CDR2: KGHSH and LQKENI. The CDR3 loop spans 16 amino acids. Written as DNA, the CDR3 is TGTGCCAGCTCAGATCGTCATAGCGGGAGCGAAGATACGCAGTATTTT. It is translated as CASSDRHSGSEDTQYF.

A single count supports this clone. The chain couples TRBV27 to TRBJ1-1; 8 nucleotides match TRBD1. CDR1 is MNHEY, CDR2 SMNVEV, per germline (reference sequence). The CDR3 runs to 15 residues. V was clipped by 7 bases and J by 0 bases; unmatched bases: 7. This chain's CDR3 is CASKDQGALNTEAFF. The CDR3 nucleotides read TGTGCCAGCAAAGATCAGGGGGCGCTGAACACTGAAGCTTTCTTT.

The CDR3 DNA reads as TGTGCCAGAAGCCACAACAGTGCCCCCTACGAGCAGTACTTC. Residues: CARSHNSAPYEQYF. The rearrangement uses TRBV5-3 and TRBJ2-7; D ambiguous. TRBV5-3 is filed as an ORF, its function uncertain. CDR3 size: 14 residues. V lost 4 bases and J 2 bases, leaving 13 bases between the germline ends.

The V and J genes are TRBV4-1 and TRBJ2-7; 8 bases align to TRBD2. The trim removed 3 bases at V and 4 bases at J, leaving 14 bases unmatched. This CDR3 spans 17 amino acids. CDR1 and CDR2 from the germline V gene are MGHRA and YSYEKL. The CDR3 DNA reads TGCGCCAGCAGCCAGTACGACGTCGGGGGGGTTTTTTACGAGCAGTACTTC. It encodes CASSQYDVGGVFYEQYF.

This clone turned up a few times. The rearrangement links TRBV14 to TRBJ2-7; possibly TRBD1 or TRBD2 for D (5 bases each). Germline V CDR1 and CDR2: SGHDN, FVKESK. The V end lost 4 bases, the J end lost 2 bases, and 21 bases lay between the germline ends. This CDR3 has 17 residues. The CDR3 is CASSPLGTLIFTYEQYF. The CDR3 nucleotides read TGTGCCAGCAGCCCACTAGGGACGCTAATCTTTACCTACGAGCAGTACTTC.

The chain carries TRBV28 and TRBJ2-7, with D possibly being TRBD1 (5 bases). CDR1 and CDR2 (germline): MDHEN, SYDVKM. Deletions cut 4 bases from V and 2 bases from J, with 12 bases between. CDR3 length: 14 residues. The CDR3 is CASSWGEPPYEQYF. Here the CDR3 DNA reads TGTGCCAGCAGTTGGGGCGAGCCTCCCTACGAGCAGTACTTC.

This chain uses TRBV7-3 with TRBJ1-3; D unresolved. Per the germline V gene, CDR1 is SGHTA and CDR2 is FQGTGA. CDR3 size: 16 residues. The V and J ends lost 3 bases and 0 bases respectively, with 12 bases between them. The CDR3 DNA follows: TGTGCCAGCAGCTTCGGAGACACCTTCTCTGGAAACACCATATATTTT. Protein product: CASSFGDTFSGNTIYF.